This T cell receptor beta chain is drawn from a study of cytomegalovirus exposure and HLA in healthy donors. PCR involved 60 Vbeta and 13 Jbeta primers. Repertoires were generated with immunoSEQ multiplex PCR, while TCRdb's copy carries only in-frame clones and drops some. The data contain around 150,000 clones, 79% of them singletons. The CDR3 runs to 15 residues. In germline, CDR1 is SGHDT, CDR2 YYEEEE. V was clipped by 0 bases and J by 1 base, with 10 bases between them. Study-wide results and limits: In vitro testing confirmed a few CMV-associated chains as specific for CMV antigens. When analyzed later, a missense DCLRE1C variant was found to be linked to TCR beta V- and J-gene trimming.

This clone has more than one count but fewer than ten. As yet, its antigen is unknown. The sequencing sample was made of PBMCs. The gene calls are TRBV5-6 and TRBJ1-1; D possibly corresponds to TRBD1 (6 bases). The sequence was obtained from a male donor in good health and CMV-seronegative. The CDR3 spells CASSLGQDPNTEAFF. The CDR3, as DNA: TGTGCCAGCAGCTTGGGACAGGACCCGAACACTGAAGCTTTCTTT.